A selection of T cell receptor beta chains follows, all from one sample in a study of human T cells and chemical hapten exposure. One entry per CDR3 protein, called by TCRdb with MiXCR from the RACE reads. The sample has 80,000 to 95,000 distinct CDR3 sequences, around 9.5% seen once; the top ten hold approximately 3.8%. This sample comprised whole blood, obtained in connection with sensitization to the hapten diphenylcyclopropenone (DPC). The receptor source for this set is a woman between 35 and 50 years old with alopecia areata. Some clones in this sample may be carry-over from other donors' samples. The CDR3 runs from the conserved cysteine through the conserved F or W. Each record gives: D gene, clone size, V gene, J gene, CDR3 DNA, CDR3 protein. The D gene is left open where the match is weak. Not all rows give a size; the values are once, few, many and, for expanded clones, a class.

>.|.|TRBV6-5|TRBJ2-1
TGTGCCAGCAAACAGGCGCTTATCGCCAATGAGCAGTTCTTC
CASKQALIANEQFF
>.|.|TRBV7-2|TRBJ2-3
TGTGCCAGCAGCCCTGGGACTGGGATGGATACGCAGTATTTT
CASSPGTGMDTQYF
>.|few|TRBV10-2|TRBJ1-3
TGCGCCAGCAGTGCTCAAGGGGCTAGAAACACCATATATTTT
CASSAQGARNTIYF
>TRBD1|many|TRBV4-2|TRBJ1-5
TGTGCCAGCAGCCAGACACCGGACAGGGGGCTTCAGCCCCAGCATTTT
CASSQTPDRGLQPQHF
>TRBD1|.|TRBV7-9|TRBJ2-7
TGTGCCAGCAGTCCGACCGGGACAGTTAGCTACGAGCAGTACTTC
CASSPTGTVSYEQYF
>.|many|TRBV4-2|TRBJ1-1
TGTGCCAGCACCAAAGAGATCGGGGGGTTCGAGAACACTGAAGCTTTCTTT
CASTKEIGGFENTEAFF
>TRBD1|many|TRBV4-2|TRBJ2-7
TGTGCCAGCAGCCAAGGCCCCACGGGACAGGGACCTGGCGAGCAGTACTTC
CASSQGPTGQGPGEQYF
>.|.|TRBV12-3/TRBV12-4|TRBJ1-4
TGTGCCAGCAGCCATTCGGACGGGGGGGGAAAACTGTTTTTT
CASSHSDGGGKLFF
>.|many|TRBV20-1|TRBJ1-2
TGCAGTGCTAGTTACAGGGTAACCTATGGCTACACCTTC
CSASYRVTYGYTF
>TRBD2|few|TRBV29-1|TRBJ2-1
TGCAGCGTTGGTCGACTAGCTGATGATGAGCAGTTCTTC
CSVGRLADDEQFF
>TRBD1|many|TRBV20-1|TRBJ1-5
TGCAGTGCTAGAGGGGGCAGGGGGCATAATCAGCCCCAGCATTTT
CSARGGRGHNQPQHF
>.|few|TRBV6-2/TRBV6-3|TRBJ1-5
TGTGCCAGCAACGACAGGCTCTTAGAGCAGCCCCAGCATTTT
CASNDRLLEQPQHF
>.|.|TRBV5-6|TRBJ1-6
TGTGCCAGCAGCTTACGAGACCGGGAATCACCCCTCCACTTT
CASSLRDRESPLHF
>TRBD2|few|TRBV5-4|TRBJ2-3
TGTGCCAGCAGCCGTCGACTAGCGGGGGCCGCAGATACGCAGTATTTT
CASSRRLAGAADTQYF
>.|.|TRBV20-1|TRBJ2-4
TGCAGTGCTAGAGATTCGGGTGGACGGGACATTCAGTACTTC
CSARDSGGRDIQYF
>TRBD2|once|TRBV20-1|TRBJ2-5
TGCAGTGCATCGCCCGGACTAGCCACGGAGACCCAGTACTTC
CSASPGLATETQYF
>.|.|TRBV29-1|TRBJ2-2
TGCAGCGTTGATCTACGGGACACCGGGGAGCTGTTTTTT
CSVDLRDTGELFF
>.|few|TRBV6-5|TRBJ1-1
TGTGCCAGCAGTTACTCCGCTTTCGGTCTTAGGGGGACTGAAGCTTTCTTT
CASSYSAFGLRGTEAFF
>.|many|TRBV7-9|TRBJ2-3
TGTGCCAGCAGCTTAGGGGCCACCACCCATACGCAGTATTTT
CASSLGATTHTQYF
>TRBD1|.|TRBV6-5|TRBJ2-5
TGTGCCAGCAAGAGGACAGGGGGTAAAGAGACCCAGTACTTC
CASKRTGGKETQYF
>.|few|TRBV14|TRBJ1-1
TGTGCCAGCAGCCCAATCAATATACCTAACACTGAAGCTTTCTTT
CASSPINIPNTEAFF
>.|many|TRBV6-2/TRBV6-3|TRBJ2-3
TGTGCCAGCAGTGTGGACCCAGGAGATACGCAGTATTTT
CASSVDPGDTQYF
>.|.|TRBV2|TRBJ1-1
TGTGCCAGCAGTACCAACACTGAAGCTTTCTTT
CASSTNTEAFF
>.|.|TRBV2|TRBJ2-7
TGTGCCAGCAGTGAAGGGCTCTTGCGGGACTCCTACGAGCAGTACTTC
CASSEGLLRDSYEQYF
>TRBD2|few|TRBV5-1|TRBJ2-7
TGCGCCAGCAGCTTCTTACCGGGACTAGCGGGGGACCTCTCCTACGAGCAGTACTTC
CASSFLPGLAGDLSYEQYF
>TRBD1|many|TRBV15|TRBJ2-7
TGTGCCACCAGTAATGACAGGGGGATCTACGAGCAGTACTTC
CATSNDRGIYEQYF
>.|many|TRBV5-1|TRBJ2-7
TGCGCCAGCAGCCCCTACCACCTCTCCTACGAGCAGTACTTC
CASSPYHLSYEQYF
>.|many|TRBV7-2|TRBJ1-6
TGTGCCAGCAGCATAAGCTCCTATAATTCACCCCTCCACTTT
CASSISSYNSPLHF
>TRBD2|.|TRBV4-2|TRBJ2-1
TGTGCCAGCAGCCAAGTTTACCTAGCGGGGGGCCATGAGCAGTTCTTC
CASSQVYLAGGHEQFF
>.|many|TRBV12-3/TRBV12-4|TRBJ2-7
TGTGCCAGCAGTTTACGGTCGGCCTCCTACGAGCAGTACTTC
CASSLRSASYEQYF
>TRBD1|many|TRBV19|TRBJ1-2
TGTGCCAGTAGTATGCCAGGGGGCGTCGGTGGCTACACCTTC
CASSMPGGVGGYTF
>TRBD1|many|TRBV5-1|TRBJ1-2
TGCGCCAGCAGCCGCGACTGGACAGGGGATGATGGCTACACCTTC
CASSRDWTGDDGYTF